This T cell receptor (beta chain) was profiled in a study of cytomegalovirus exposure and HLA in healthy donors. In the PCR, 60 Vbeta and 13 Jbeta primers were used. The repertoire was sequenced with immunoSEQ multiplex PCR; TCRdb's copy has only in-frame clones and lacks some. The sample lists 150,000 to 200,000 clones, less than 80% seen once, with around 3% in the top ten. Per germline, CDR1 SGHRS and CDR2 YFSETQ. This CDR3 is 13 amino acids long. Sequencing was performed on PBMCs. This clonotype was sampled from a man in his forties or fifties in good health and CMV-seronegative. The chain uses TRBV5-1 and TRBJ2-5; a weak D match, TRBD1 (5 bases). The J call is in doubt because the DNA end fits TRBJ2-7 better. The CDR3: CASSRQFTYEQYF. CDR3 DNA sequence: TGCGCCAGCAGCCGACAGTTCACCTACGAGCAGTACTTC.